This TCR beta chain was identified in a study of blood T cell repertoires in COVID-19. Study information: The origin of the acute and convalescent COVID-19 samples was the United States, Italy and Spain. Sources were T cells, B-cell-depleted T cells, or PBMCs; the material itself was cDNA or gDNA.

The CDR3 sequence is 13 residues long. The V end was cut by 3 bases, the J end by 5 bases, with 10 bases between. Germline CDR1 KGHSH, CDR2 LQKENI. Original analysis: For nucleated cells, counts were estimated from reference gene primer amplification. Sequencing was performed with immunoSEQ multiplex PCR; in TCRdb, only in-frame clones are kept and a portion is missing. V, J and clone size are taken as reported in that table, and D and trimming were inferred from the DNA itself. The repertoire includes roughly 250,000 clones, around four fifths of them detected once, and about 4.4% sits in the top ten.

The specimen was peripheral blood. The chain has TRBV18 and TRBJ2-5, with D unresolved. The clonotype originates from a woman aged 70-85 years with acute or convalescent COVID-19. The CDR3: CASSPTGSETQYF. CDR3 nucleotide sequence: TGTGCCAGCTCACCGACGGGTAGCGAGACCCAGTACTTC. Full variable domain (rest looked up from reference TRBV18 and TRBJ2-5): NAGVMQNPRHLVRRRGQEARLRCSPMKGHSHVYWYRQLPEEGLKFMVYLQKENIIDESGMPKERFSAEFPKEGPSILRIQQVVRGDSAAYFCASSPTGSETQYFGPGTRLLVL.